Reported below is one T cell receptor beta chain. The antigen remains unidentified. Clones were sequenced by immunoSEQ multiplex PCR, and TCRdb holds only the in-frame ones, with some missing. Among just under 100,000 clones, around 80% were seen once, and the ten largest hold about 12%. The sample comes from a study of PD-1 blockade in classical Hodgkin lymphoma. Study-wide results and limits: Partial responders and progressors had significantly lower baseline TCR diversity.

Germline trimming cut 2 bases from V and 2 bases from J; bases unmatched to any gene: 14. The V gene's germline CDR1 is SEHNR and CDR2 FQNEAQ (reference sequence). This CDR3 comprises 18 residues. Every patient experienced relapse after autologous stem cell transplantation, and brentuximab vedotin exposure varied. This clonotype was obtained from a human donor with classical Hodgkin lymphoma. V and J are TRBV7-9 and TRBJ2-5, with 7 bases fitting TRBD2. Sequences were derived from peripheral blood mononuclear cells (PBMCs), sampled at baseline. This chain's CDR3 is CASSLPLLAGAIQETQYF. In nucleotides, the CDR3 is TGTGCCAGCAGCTTACCATTGCTTGCGGGAGCAATTCAAGAGACCCAGTACTTC.